This T cell receptor beta chain came from a study of T cell responses to AZD1222 COVID-19 vaccine. Points from the study as a whole: Donors, mostly white British, included more females; clonal diversity was possibly underestimated.

The germline V gene encodes CDR1 SEHNR and CDR2 FQNEAQ (reference sequence). There are 13 residues in the CDR3. V dropped 4 bases and J dropped 4 bases, with 10 bases sitting between them. About this clone: Antigen unknown.

Sequencing was performed with immunoSEQ multiplex PCR; in TCRdb, only in-frame clones are kept and a portion is missing. The data contain about 95,000 clones, about 89% of them seen just once; the ten biggest clones take up around 3.9%. The specimen comprised peripheral blood, sampled on day 0 of AZD1222 vaccination. The chain combines TRBV7-9 with TRBJ1-2; a possible D gene is TRBD1 (6 bases). This sequence originates from an adult in good health. The chain's CDR3 is CASSSTGFYGYTF. CDR3 bases: TGTGCCAGCAGCTCAACAGGGTTCTATGGCTACACCTTC. Filled out from reference TRBV7-9 and TRBJ1-2, the complete variable domain reads DTGVSQNPRHKITKRGQNVTFRCDPISEHNRLYWYRQTLGQGPEFLTYFQNEAQLEKSRLLSDRFSAERPKGSFSTLEIQRTEQGDSAMYLCASSSTGFYGYTFGSGTRLTVV.